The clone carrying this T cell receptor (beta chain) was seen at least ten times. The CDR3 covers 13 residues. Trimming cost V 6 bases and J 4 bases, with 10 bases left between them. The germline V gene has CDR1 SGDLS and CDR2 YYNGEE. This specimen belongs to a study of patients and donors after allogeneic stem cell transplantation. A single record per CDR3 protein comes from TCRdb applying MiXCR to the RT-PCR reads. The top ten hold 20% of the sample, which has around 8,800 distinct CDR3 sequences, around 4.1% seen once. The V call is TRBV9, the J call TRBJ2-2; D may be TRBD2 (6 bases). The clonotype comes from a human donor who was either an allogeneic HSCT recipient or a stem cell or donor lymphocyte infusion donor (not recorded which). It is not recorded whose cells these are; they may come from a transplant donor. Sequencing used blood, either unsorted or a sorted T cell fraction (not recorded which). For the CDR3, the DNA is TGTGCCAGCAAGAGAGCGGGCACCGGGGAGCTGTTTTTT. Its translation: CASKRAGTGELFF.